Shown below are 22 T cell receptor beta chains from a single sample sequenced in a study of OX40 agonist ivuxolimab in advanced cancers. Receptors were amplified or captured by the immunoSEQ multiplex PCR assay. The table comes from immuneACCESS by way of TCRdb, which keeps in-frame sequences with V and J called. Part of the clones is missing from these tables; in studies checked, under half for an unresolved V gene and the rest for unknown reasons. Within this sample are 75,000 to 95,000 clones, with roughly 86% of them counted one time only. Clones ranked in the top ten supply about 4% of the sample. Material: CD4+ or CD8+ T cells sorted from blood, obtained in a trial of the OX40 agonist ivuxolimab. The receptors were sampled from an adult with an advanced solid tumor such as melanoma, head and neck, liver or kidney cancer.

Notes on this clone: Mismatch with germline at one junction end may stem from a read error. The V call is TRBV6-5, the J call TRBJ2-1; 12 bases align to TRBD2. Germline values: CDR1 MNHEY, CDR2 SVGAGI. CDR3 length: 12 residues. The CDR3 bases are TGTGCCAGCAGTTCGGGACTAGCGGGTCAAGTCTTC. Protein sequence: CASSSGLAGQVF.

This clone was seen just once. The chain has TRBV10-3 and TRBJ1-1; tentative D call: TRBD1 (6 bases). The CDR3 is 12 amino acids. Germline CDR1 is ENHRY and CDR2 is SYGVKD. Trimming removed 11 bases at V and 0 bases at J, with 10 bases between. CDR3: CAGQSMNTEAFF. CDR3 coding DNA: TGTGCCGGACAGAGCATGAACACTGAAGCTTTCTTT.

This chain connects TRBV10-1 to TRBJ1-1; 7 bases are a match to TRBD1. CDR3 length: 15 amino acids. CDR1 and CDR2 (germline): WNHNN, SYGVQD (reference sequence). J lost 5 bases, V lost 2 bases, and 8 bases had no gene match. Here the CDR3 DNA reads TGCGCCAGCAGTGAGCGGACAGGTGGAGGGACTGAAGCTTTCTTT. Its protein is CASSERTGGGTEAFF.

This chain uses TRBV7-9 with TRBJ1-2; D not certain. Trimming pared 1 base from V and 7 bases from J, leaving 7 bases between. The CDR3 runs 12 residues. The germline CDR1 and CDR2 sequences are SEHNR and FQNEAQ (reference sequence). The chain's CDR3 is CASSLEAGGYTF. The CDR3 coding sequence is TGTGCCAGCAGCTTAGAGGCCGGTGGCTACACCTTC.

The chain joins TRBV7-9 to TRBJ1-3; no clear D gene. The CDR3 runs 13 residues. Germline values: CDR1 SEHNR, CDR2 FQNEAQ (reference sequence). V was trimmed by 8 bases and J by 4 bases, leaving 12 bases between them. The CDR3 DNA reads as TGTGCCAGCGCCGTCTTGCGAGGAAACACCATATATTTT. Residues: CASAVLRGNTIYF. Complete variable domain (other parts from reference TRBV7-9 and TRBJ1-3): DTGVSQNPRHKITKRGQNVTFRCDPISEHNRLYWYRQTLGQGPEFLTYFQNEAQLEKSRLLSDRFSAERPKGSFSTLEIQRTEQGDSAMYLCASAVLRGNTIYFGEGSWLTVV.

V usage is TRBV6-5 and J usage is TRBJ1-2, with 8 bases aligning to TRBD1. V was pared by 7 bases and J by 2 bases, with 6 bases of the junction left unmatched. CDR3 size: 14 residues. From germline, CDR1 is MNHEY and CDR2 SVGAGI. The CDR3 DNA is TGTGCCAGCACCCCGGGACAGGCCAACTATGGCTACACCTTC. Protein sequence: CASTPGQANYGYTF.

This sequence joins TRBV9 and TRBJ2-2; 12 bases agree with TRBD1. J gave up 6 bases and V 4 bases, and 7 bases lay outside the gene matches. This CDR3 has 16 amino acids. CDR1 is SGDLS and CDR2 is YYNGEE in the germline V gene. The CDR3 is CASSSVRDRGPGELFF. The CDR3 nucleotides are TGTGCCAGCAGCTCGGTCCGGGACAGGGGGCCCGGGGAGCTGTTTTTT. Looking up the rest from reference TRBV9 and TRBJ2-2 gives the full variable domain: DSGVTQTPKHLITATGQRVTLRCSPRSGDLSVYWYQQSLDQGLQFLIQYYNGEERAKGNILERFSAQQFPDLHSELNLSSLELGDSALYFCASSSVRDRGPGELFFGEGSRLTVL.

The chain uses TRBV29-1 and TRBJ1-2, with TRBD1 identical over 8 bases. The CDR3 spans 13 residues. V lost 5 bases, J lost 1 base, and 3 bases stayed unmatched. In germline, CDR1 is SQVTM, CDR2 ANQGSEA. CDR3 loop: CSVKQGVNYGYTF. CDR3 coding DNA: TGCAGCGTTAAACAGGGGGTTAACTATGGCTACACCTTC.

The genes are TRBV4-3 and TRBJ1-1; D is perhaps TRBD1 (6 bases). Germline V gene data show CDR1 as LGHNA and CDR2 as YSLEER. The CDR3 has 15 residues. Trimming removed 0 bases from V and 5 bases from J, with 13 bases in between. CDR3 loop: CASSQETGAPTEAFF. The CDR3 DNA is TGCGCCAGCAGCCAAGAGACGGGGGCGCCGACTGAAGCTTTCTTT.

CDR3 residues: CASSWTGSTDTQYF. CDR3 DNA: TGTGCCAGCAGTTGGACAGGCAGCACAGATACGCAGTATTTT. The rearrangement links TRBV28 to TRBJ2-3, with TRBD1 matching 7 bases. Germline trimming cut 4 bases from V and 0 bases from J; bases unmatched to any gene: 1. The CDR3 sequence is 14 residues long. Per the germline V gene, CDR1 is MDHEN and CDR2 is SYDVKM.

The chain employs TRBV5-1 and TRBJ2-1, with D possibly called TRBD1 or TRBD2 (5 bases each). The CDR3 has 16 residues. From germline, CDR1 is SGHRS and CDR2 YFSETQ. V was shortened by 0 bases and J by 2 bases, with 12 bases between the two germline ends. The CDR3 DNA follows: TGCGCCAGCAGCTTGGCCCTTGGGGGAACCTACAATGAGCAGTTCTTC. This codes for CASSLALGGTYNEQFF. The full variable domain, completed using reference TRBV5-1 and TRBJ2-1, is KAGVTQTPRYLIKTRGQQVTLSCSPISGHRSVSWYQQTPGQGLQFLFEYFSETQRNKGNFPGRFSGRQFSNSRSEMNVSTLELGDSALYLCASSLALGGTYNEQFFGPGTRLTVL.

The chain couples TRBV28 to TRBJ1-1; the D is unclear. Germline loops: CDR1 MDHEN, CDR2 SYDVKM. CDR3 length: 15 residues. V was trimmed by 7 bases and J by 6 bases, leaving 21 bases between them. The chain's CDR3 is CASTILRRARSEAFF. DNA for the CDR3: TGTGCCAGCACTATATTGAGACGGGCTAGATCTGAAGCTTTCTTT.

As regards this clone: The junction does not match germline at one end; this may be a read error. The V and J genes are TRBV7-7 and TRBJ1-6; D gene unclear. The CDR3 loop spans 13 amino acids. CDR1 is SSHAT and CDR2 is FNYEAQ in the germline V gene (reference sequence). The CDR3 region is CASSLGPDSPLHF. CDR3 in DNA: TGTGCTAGCAGCTTAGGTCCCGATTCACCCCTCCACTTT.

The chain has TRBV7-8 and TRBJ2-3; D remains ambiguous. This CDR3 is 15 amino acids long. Germline loops: CDR1 SGHVS, CDR2 FQNEAQ. With 5 bases removed from V and 2 bases from J, the gap between germline ends came to 14 bases. The CDR3 sequence: CASSPRAANTDTQYF. The CDR3 nucleotides are TGTGCCAGCAGCCCCCGGGCGGCAAACACAGATACGCAGTATTTT. The whole variable domain, filled in from reference TRBV7-8 and TRBJ2-3, reads GAGVSQSPRYKVAKRGQDVALRCDPISGHVSLFWYQQALGQGPEFLTYFQNEAQLDKSGLPSDRFFAERPEGSVSTLKIQRTQQEDSAVYLCASSPRAANTDTQYFGPGTRLTVL.

The gene calls are TRBV5-1 and TRBJ2-3; D may match TRBD1 or TRBD2 (5 bases each). Germline V gene lookup returns CDR1 SGHRS and CDR2 YFSETQ. This CDR3 contains 15 residues. The ends were cut back, 2 bases at V and 4 bases at J, with 14 bases in the middle. The CDR3 DNA sequence: TGCGCCAGCAGCTTTGTACCCGGGGCGGCAGATACGCAGTATTTT. Its protein is CASSFVPGAADTQYF. Supplemented by reference TRBV5-1 and TRBJ2-3, the full variable domain reads KAGVTQTPRYLIKTRGQQVTLSCSPISGHRSVSWYQQTPGQGLQFLFEYFSETQRNKGNFPGRFSGRQFSNSRSEMNVSTLELGDSALYLCASSFVPGAADTQYFGPGTRLTVL.

This chain connects TRBV5-1 to TRBJ2-2, with 7 positions matching TRBD1. Germline V gene sequence: CDR1 SGHRS, CDR2 YFSETQ. There are 15 residues in the CDR3. The V gene end was trimmed by 4 bases and the J gene end by 4 bases; junction bases not matched to a gene: 7. This CDR3 reads CASSQTTGSTGELFF. The CDR3 bases are TGCGCCAGCAGCCAGACGACAGGGTCCACCGGGGAGCTGTTTTTT. Supplemented by reference TRBV5-1 and TRBJ2-2, the full variable domain reads KAGVTQTPRYLIKTRGQQVTLSCSPISGHRSVSWYQQTPGQGLQFLFEYFSETQRNKGNFPGRFSGRQFSNSRSEMNVSTLELGDSALYLCASSQTTGSTGELFFGEGSRLTVL.

The rearrangement joins TRBV7-8 to TRBJ1-2; TRBD1 matches at 10 bases. The germline gives CDR1 SGHVS, CDR2 FQNEAQ. This CDR3 spans 15 amino acids. Trimming took 5 bases from V and 7 from J; bases not matched to a gene: 10. The CDR3 nucleotides read TGTGCCAGCAGCGCCTGGGACAGGGGAAAGAGTGGCTACACCTTC. It codes for CASSAWDRGKSGYTF.

In this sample, this clone turned up once. V usage is TRBV6-5 and J usage is TRBJ2-5; D is undetermined. The CDR3 covers 14 residues. The germline V gene encodes CDR1 MNHEY and CDR2 SVGAGI. The ends were cut back, 0 bases at V and 1 base at J, with 6 bases in the middle. The CDR3 loop is CASSYSRFQETQYF. In DNA form, the CDR3 reads TGTGCCAGCAGTTACTCCCGATTCCAAGAGACCCAGTACTTC.

Of note for this clone: Other DNA sequences within the sample encode an identical CDR3. The chain combines TRBV9 with TRBJ1-1, with D hard to call. There are 13 residues in the CDR3. Trimming shortened V by 2 bases and J by 2 bases, and 7 bases separated the two germline ends. Germline V gene lookup returns CDR1 SGDLS and CDR2 YYNGEE. This CDR3 is CASSVAANTEAFF. The CDR3 nucleotides read TGTGCCAGCAGCGTGGCAGCTAACACTGAAGCTTTCTTT.

V is TRBV23-1 and J is TRBJ1-3; the match to TRBD1 covers 10 bases. Being an ORF, TRBV23-1 has a function that is uncertain. V trimming: 7 bases; J trimming: 0 bases; junction bases outside the gene matches: 12. The CDR3 consists of 18 residues. CDR3 DNA: TGCGCCAGCACTTCACCCCACCGGGACAGGGGCTCTGGAAACACCATATATTTT. Protein sequence: CASTSPHRDRGSGNTIYF.

The rearrangement links TRBV11-2 to TRBJ2-5, with 12 bases aligning to TRBD2. Per the germline V gene, CDR1 is SGHAT and CDR2 is FQNNGV. The CDR3 consists of 16 residues. V shed 4 bases and J 2 bases; nucleotides not matched to a gene: 5. CDR3 in DNA: TGTGCCAGCAGCTCCGGAGGACTAGCGGGACAAGAGACCCAGTACTTC. The encoded protein is CASSSGGLAGQETQYF.

The J gene is TRBJ2-2, the V gene TRBV19, with TRBD1 matching over 8 bases. The germline gives CDR1 LNHDA, CDR2 SQIVND (reference sequence). This CDR3 spans 15 amino acids. The J segment lost 3 bases and the V segment lost 4 bases, leaving 4 bases of the junction unmatched. The CDR3 DNA sequence: TGTGCCAGTAGTAGAGGACAGGGATACACCGGGGAGCTGTTTTTT. Residues: CASSRGQGYTGELFF.